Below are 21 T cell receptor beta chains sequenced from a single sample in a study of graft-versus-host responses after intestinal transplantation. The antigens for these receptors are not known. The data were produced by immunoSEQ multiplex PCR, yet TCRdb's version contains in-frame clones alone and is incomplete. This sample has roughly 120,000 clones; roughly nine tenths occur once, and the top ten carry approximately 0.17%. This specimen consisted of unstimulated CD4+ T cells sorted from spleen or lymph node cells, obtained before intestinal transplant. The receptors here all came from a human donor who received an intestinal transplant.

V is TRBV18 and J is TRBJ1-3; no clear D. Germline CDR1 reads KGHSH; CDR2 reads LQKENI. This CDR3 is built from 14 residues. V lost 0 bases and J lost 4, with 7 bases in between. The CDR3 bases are TGTGCCAGCTCACCACCCCTCCCCGGAAACACCATATATTTT. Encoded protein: CASSPPLPGNTIYF.

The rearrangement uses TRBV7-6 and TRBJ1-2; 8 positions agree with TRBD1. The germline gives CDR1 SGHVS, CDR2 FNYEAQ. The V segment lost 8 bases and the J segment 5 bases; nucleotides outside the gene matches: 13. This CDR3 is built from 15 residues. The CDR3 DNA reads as TGTGCCAGCCCTCCACGGAGGGGACAGGAGTATGGCTACACCTTC. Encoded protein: CASPPRRGQEYGYTF.

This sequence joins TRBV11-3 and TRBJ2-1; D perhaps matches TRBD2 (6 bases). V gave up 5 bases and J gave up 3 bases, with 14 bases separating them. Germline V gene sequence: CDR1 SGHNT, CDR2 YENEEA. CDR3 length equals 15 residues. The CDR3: CASSPPGLNYNEQFF. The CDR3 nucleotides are TGTGCCAGCAGCCCACCGGGACTCAACTACAATGAGCAGTTCTTC.

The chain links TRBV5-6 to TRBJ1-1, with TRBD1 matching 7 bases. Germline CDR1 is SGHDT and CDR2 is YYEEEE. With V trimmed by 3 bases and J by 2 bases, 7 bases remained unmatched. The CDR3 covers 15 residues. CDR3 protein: CASSWRQGINTEAFF. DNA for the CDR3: TGTGCCAGCAGCTGGAGACAGGGTATTAACACTGAAGCTTTCTTT.

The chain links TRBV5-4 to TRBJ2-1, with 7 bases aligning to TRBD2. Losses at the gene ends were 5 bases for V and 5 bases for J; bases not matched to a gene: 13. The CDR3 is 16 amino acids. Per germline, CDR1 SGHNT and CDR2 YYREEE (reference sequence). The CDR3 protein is CASRLRVPRGDNEQFF. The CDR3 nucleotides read TGTGCCAGCAGATTACGGGTACCCCGGGGGGACAATGAGCAGTTCTTC.

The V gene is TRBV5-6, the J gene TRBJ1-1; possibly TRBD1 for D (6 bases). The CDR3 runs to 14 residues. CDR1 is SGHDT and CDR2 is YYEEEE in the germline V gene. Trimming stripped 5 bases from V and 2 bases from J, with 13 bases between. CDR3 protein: CASRAGGGNTEAFF. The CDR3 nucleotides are TGTGCCAGCAGGGCCGGGGGGGGCAACACTGAAGCTTTCTTT.

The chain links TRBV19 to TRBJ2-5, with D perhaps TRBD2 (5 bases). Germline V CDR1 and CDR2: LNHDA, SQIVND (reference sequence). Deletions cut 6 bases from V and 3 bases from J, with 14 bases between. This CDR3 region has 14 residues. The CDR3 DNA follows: TGTGCCAGTAGAGCTGGGTTGAGGGAAGAGACCCAGTACTTC. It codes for CASRAGLREETQYF.

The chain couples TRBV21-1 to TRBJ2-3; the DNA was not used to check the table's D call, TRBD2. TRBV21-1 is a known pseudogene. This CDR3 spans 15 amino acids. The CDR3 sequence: CASSKIGTNTDTQYF. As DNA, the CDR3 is TGTGCCAGCAGCAAAATCGGGACTAACACAGATACGCAGTATTTT.

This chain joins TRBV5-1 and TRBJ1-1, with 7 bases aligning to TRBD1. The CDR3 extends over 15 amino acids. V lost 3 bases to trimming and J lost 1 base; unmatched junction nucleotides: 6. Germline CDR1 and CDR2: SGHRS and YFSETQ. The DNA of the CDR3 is TGCGCCAGCAGCTCCCTGGGACAGACGAACACTGAAGCTTTCTTT. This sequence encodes CASSSLGQTNTEAFF.

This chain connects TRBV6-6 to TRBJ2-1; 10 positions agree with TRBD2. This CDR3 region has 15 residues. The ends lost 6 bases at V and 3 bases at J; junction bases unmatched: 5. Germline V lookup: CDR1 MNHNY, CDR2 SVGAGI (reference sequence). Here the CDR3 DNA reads TGTGCCAGCAGCGGACTAGCGGCTAACTACAATGAGCAGTTCTTC. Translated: CASSGLAANYNEQFF.

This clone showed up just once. CDR3 in amino acids: CASSLVRDRGLSDTEAFF. DNA of the CDR3: TGTGCCAGCAGCTTAGTCCGGGACAGGGGGCTATCAGACACTGAAGCTTTCTTT. The chain uses TRBV13 and TRBJ1-1, with 12 nucleotides matching TRBD1. The CDR3 contains 18 residues. Germline V gives CDR1 PRHDT, CDR2 FYEKMQ (reference sequence). Losses at the gene ends were 1 base for V and 3 bases for J; bases not matched to a gene: 9.

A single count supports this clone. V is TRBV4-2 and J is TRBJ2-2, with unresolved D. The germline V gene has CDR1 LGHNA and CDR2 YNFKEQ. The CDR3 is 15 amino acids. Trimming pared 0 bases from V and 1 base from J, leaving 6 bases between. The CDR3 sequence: CASSQDLGNTGELFF. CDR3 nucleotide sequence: TGTGCCAGCAGCCAAGATCTCGGGAACACCGGGGAGCTGTTTTTT.

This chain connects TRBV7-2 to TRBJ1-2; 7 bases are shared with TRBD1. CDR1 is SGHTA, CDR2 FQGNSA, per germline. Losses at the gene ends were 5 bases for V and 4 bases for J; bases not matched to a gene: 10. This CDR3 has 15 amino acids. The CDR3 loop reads CASSRVAGGLYGYTF. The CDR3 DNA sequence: TGTGCCAGCAGCAGGGTCGCAGGGGGTCTCTATGGCTACACCTTC.

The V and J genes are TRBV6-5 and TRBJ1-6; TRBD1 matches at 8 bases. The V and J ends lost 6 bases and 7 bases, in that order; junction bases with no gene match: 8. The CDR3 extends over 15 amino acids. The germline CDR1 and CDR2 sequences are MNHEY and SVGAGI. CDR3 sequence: CASRLADRENSPLHF. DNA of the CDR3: TGTGCCAGCAGGCTCGCGGACAGGGAGAATTCACCCCTCCACTTT.

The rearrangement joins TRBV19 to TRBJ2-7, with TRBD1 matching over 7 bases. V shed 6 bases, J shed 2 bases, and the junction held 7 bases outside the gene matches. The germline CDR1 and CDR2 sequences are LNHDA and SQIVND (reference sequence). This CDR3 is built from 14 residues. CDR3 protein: CASRSRTGAYEQYF. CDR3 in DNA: TGTGCCAGTAGGAGCCGGACAGGAGCCTACGAGCAGTACTTC.

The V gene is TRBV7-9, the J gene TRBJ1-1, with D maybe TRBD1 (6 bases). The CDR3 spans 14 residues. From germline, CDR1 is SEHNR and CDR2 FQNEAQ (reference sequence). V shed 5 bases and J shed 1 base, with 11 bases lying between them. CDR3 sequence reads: CASSLGQWNTEAFF. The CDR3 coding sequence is TGTGCCAGCAGCCTTGGACAGTGGAACACTGAAGCTTTCTTT.

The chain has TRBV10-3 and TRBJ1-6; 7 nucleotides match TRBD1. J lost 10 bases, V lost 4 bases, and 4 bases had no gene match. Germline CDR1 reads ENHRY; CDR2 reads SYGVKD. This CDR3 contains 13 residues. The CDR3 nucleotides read TGTGCCATCAGTGCCCAGGGGGGATCACCCCTCCACTTT. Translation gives CAISAQGGSPLHF.

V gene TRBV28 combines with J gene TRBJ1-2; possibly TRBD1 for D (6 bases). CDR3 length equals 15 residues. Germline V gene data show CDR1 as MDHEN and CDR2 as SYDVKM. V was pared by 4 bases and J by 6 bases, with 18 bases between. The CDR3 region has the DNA TGTGCCAGCAGTTCCCAAGGTGGGGGCGCGAATGGCTACACCTTC. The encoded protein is CASSSQGGGANGYTF.

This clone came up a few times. The CDR3, as DNA: TGCGCCAGCAGCTTGACTAGCAGCTCCTACAATGAGCAGTTCTTC. It yields the protein CASSLTSSSYNEQFF. The chain couples TRBV5-1 to TRBJ2-1; possibly TRBD2 for D (6 bases). V dropped 1 base and J dropped 0 bases, with 8 bases sitting between them. The CDR3 totals 15 residues. Germline assignment: CDR1 SGHRS and CDR2 YFSETQ.

Written as DNA, the CDR3 is TGTGCCAGCAGCTTAGGAGCGGGGGTCCTACTCTTCTCCTACGAGCAGTACTTC. It specifies CASSLGAGVLLFSYEQYF. The rearrangement joins TRBV7-2 to TRBJ2-7; 8 nucleotides align to TRBD2. The CDR3 extends over 18 amino acids. V gave up 1 base and J gave up 0 bases; unmatched junction bases: 11. Germline CDR1 is SGHTA and CDR2 is FQGNSA.

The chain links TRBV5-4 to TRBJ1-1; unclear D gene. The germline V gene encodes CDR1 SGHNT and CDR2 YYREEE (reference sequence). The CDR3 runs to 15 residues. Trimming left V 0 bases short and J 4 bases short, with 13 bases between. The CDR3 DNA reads TGTGCCAGCAGCTTGGTGGGGTCAGCGGGCACTGAAGCTTTCTTT. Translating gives CASSLVGSAGTEAFF.